The clone carrying this T cell receptor (beta chain) has a count of ten or more. The antigen is unknown. As the method for making TCR beta libraries, quantitative 5'-RACE with molecular barcodes was used. MiXCR, run by TCRdb on the 5' RACE reads, gives a single entry per CDR3 protein. Of 500,000 or so distinct CDR3 sequences listed, approximately 5.3% were seen once; the top ten hold roughly 3.5%. The data stem from a study of CD8 T cells in ankylosing spondylitis. General study results and limits: Reports of some motif variants in reactive arthritis synovial fluid and blood predate this one. What appeared characteristic of ankylosing spondylitis blood was a TCR beta motif of eight or nine highly homologous variants. In ankylosing spondylitis patients, matched synovial fluid reportedly showed significant enrichment of disease-linked clones.

CDR3 length: 13 residues. Trimming removed 7 bases from V and 2 bases from J, with 12 bases in between. This clonotype was sampled from a male donor with ankylosing spondylitis. Source material: blood, either unsorted or a sorted T cell fraction (not recorded which). V gene TRBV12-3 or TRBV12-4 combines with J gene TRBJ2-7; D might be TRBD1 (6 bases). Here the CDR3 reads CASNPTGTYEQYF. CDR3 nucleotide sequence: TGTGCCAGCAACCCGACAGGTACCTACGAGCAGTACTTC.